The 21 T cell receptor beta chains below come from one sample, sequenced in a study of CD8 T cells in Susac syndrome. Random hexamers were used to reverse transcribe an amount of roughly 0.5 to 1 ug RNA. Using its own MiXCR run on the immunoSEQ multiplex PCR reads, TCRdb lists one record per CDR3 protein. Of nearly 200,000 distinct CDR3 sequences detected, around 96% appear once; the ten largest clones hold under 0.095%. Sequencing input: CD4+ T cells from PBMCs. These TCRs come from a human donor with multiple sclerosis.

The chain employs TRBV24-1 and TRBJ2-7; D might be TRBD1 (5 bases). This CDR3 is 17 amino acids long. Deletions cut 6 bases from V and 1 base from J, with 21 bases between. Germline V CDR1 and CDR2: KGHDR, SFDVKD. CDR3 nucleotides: TGTGCCACCAGTTCCGGCCTCCGTCAGGGAAGGTCCTACGAGCAGTACTTC. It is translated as CATSSGLRQGRSYEQYF.

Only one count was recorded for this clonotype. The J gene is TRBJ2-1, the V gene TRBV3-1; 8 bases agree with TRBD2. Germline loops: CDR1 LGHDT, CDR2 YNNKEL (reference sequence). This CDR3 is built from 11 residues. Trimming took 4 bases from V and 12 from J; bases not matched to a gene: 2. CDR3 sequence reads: CASSRSGRQFF. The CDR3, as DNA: TGTGCCAGCAGCCGGAGCGGGAGGCAGTTCTTC.

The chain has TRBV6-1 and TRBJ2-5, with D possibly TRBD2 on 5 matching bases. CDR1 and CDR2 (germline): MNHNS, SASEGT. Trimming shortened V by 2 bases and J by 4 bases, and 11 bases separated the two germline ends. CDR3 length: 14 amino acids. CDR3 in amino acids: CASSERGYSETQYF. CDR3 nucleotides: TGTGCCAGCAGTGAAAGAGGGTATTCAGAGACCCAGTACTTC.

CDR3 region: CAWSVTAAFYEQYF. CDR3 bases: TGTGCCTGGAGTGTAACGGCAGCTTTCTACGAGCAGTACTTC. The chain carries TRBV30 and TRBJ2-7; D remains ambiguous. V was shortened by 0 bases and J by 3 bases, with 12 bases between the two germline ends. Germline V gives CDR1 GTSNPN, CDR2 SVGIG (reference sequence). The CDR3 loop spans 14 amino acids.

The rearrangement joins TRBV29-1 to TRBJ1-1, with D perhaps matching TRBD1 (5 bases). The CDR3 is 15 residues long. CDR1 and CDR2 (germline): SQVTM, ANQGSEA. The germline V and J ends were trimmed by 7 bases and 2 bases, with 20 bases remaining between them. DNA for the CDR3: TGCAGCGCCTCCCACGGTGGGGGGAGCAACACTGAAGCTTTCTTT. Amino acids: CSASHGGGSNTEAFF. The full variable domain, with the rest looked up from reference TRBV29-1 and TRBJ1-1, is SAVISQKPSRDICQRGTSLTIQCQVDSQVTMMFWYRQQPGQSLTLIATANQGSEATYESGFVIDKFPISRPNLTFSTLTVSNMSPEDSSIYLCSASHGGGSNTEAFFGQGTRLTVV.

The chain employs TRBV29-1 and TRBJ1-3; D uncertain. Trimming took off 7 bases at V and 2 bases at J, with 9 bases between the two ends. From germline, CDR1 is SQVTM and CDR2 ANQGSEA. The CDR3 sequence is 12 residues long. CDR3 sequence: CSAPFPGNTIYF. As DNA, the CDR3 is TGCAGCGCCCCATTCCCTGGAAACACCATATATTTT.

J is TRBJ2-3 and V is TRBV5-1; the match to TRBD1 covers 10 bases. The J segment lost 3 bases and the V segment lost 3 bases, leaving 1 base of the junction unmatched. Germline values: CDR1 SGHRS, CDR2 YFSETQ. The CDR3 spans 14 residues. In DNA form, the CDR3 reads TGCGCCAGCAGCTGGGGACAGGGGACAGATACGCAGTATTTT. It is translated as CASSWGQGTDTQYF.

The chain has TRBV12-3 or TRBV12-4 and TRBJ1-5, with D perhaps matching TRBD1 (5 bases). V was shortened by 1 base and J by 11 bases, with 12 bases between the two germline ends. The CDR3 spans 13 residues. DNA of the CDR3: TGTGCCAGCAGTTTAGGTGGGCGGGGGGCCCAGCATTTT. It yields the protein CASSLGGRGAQHF.

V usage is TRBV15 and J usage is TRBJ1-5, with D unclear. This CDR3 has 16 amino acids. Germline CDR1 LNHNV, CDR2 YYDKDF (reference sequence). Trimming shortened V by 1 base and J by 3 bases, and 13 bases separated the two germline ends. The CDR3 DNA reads TGTGCCACCAGCAGAGGCCGGTCAATCACCAATCAGCCCCAGCATTTT. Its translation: CATSRGRSITNQPQHF.

As DNA, the CDR3 is TGTGCCTGGAGTCCCCTCGGGACATACTCTGGAAACACCATATATTTT. Amino acid sequence: CAWSPLGTYSGNTIYF. V usage is TRBV30 and J usage is TRBJ1-3, with a possible D match to TRBD1 (6 bases). V was trimmed by 2 bases and J by 0 bases, leaving 14 bases between them. This CDR3 region has 16 residues. From germline, CDR1 is GTSNPN and CDR2 SVGIG (reference sequence).

The chain's CDR3 is CASSWAGTGIYEQYF. DNA for the CDR3: TGTGCCAGCAGCTGGGCCGGGACAGGGATTTACGAGCAGTACTTC. The chain links TRBV7-2 to TRBJ2-7, with 9 bases lining up with TRBD1. This CDR3 has 15 amino acids. CDR1 and CDR2 from the germline V gene are SGHTA and FQGNSA. After removal of 4 bases from V and 4 bases from J, the junction contained 8 bases not matched to a gene.

In DNA form, the CDR3 reads TGTGCCAGCTCACCCCAGGGGAGGGACGAGCAGTACTTC. Translation gives CASSPQGRDEQYF. J is TRBJ2-7 and V is TRBV18, with D possibly matching TRBD2 (7 bases). Trimming pared 3 bases from V and 5 bases from J, leaving 11 bases between. The germline CDR1 and CDR2 sequences are KGHSH and LQKENI. This CDR3 spans 13 amino acids.

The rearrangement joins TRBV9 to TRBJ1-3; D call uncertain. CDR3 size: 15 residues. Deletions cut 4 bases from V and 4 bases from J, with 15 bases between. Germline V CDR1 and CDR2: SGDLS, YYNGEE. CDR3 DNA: TGTGCCAGCAGCTCTCCACTAGGGCCAGGAAACACCATATATTTT. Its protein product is CASSSPLGPGNTIYF.

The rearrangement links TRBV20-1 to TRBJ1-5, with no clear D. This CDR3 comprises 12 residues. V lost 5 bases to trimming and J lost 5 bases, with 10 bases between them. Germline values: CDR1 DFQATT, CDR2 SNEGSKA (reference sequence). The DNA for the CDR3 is TGCAGTGCTGGGGTTCGGGATCAGCCCCAGCATTTT. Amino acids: CSAGVRDQPQHF.

CDR3 sequence (DNA): TGTGCCAGCAGTGCTACCGCCTCCCGGAATCACACCTTC. It specifies CASSATASRNHTF. The chain recombines TRBV6-5 with TRBJ1-2; no firm D call. Trimming stripped 5 bases from V and 12 bases from J, with 19 bases between. The CDR3 covers 13 residues. CDR1 and CDR2 from the germline V gene are MNHEY and SVGAGI.

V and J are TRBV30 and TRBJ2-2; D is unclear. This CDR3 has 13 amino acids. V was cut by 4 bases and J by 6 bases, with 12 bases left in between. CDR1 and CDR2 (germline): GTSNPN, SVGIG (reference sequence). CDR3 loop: CAWNRVGAGELFF. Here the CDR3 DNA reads TGTGCCTGGAATAGGGTCGGCGCCGGGGAGCTGTTTTTT.

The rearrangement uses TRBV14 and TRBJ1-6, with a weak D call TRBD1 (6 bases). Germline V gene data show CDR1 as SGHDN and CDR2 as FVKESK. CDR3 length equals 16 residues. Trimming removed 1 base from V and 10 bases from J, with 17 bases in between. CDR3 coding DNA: TGTGCCAGCAGCCAAGTGAGGGGGGCTCCTGGGTCACCCCTCCACTTT. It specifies CASSQVRGAPGSPLHF.

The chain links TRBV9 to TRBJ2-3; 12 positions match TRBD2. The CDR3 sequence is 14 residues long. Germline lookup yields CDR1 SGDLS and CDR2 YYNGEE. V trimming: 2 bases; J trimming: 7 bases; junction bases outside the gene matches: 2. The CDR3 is CASSVTSGGNTQYF. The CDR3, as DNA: TGTGCCAGCAGCGTGACTAGCGGGGGAAATACGCAGTATTTT.

In DNA, the CDR3 is TGTGCCAGCAGTCAAGTAGCCGAGAACACTGAAGCTTTCTTT. Translating gives CASSQVAENTEAFF. The chain combines TRBV6-6 with TRBJ1-1; D ambiguous. This CDR3 has 14 amino acids. The V gene's germline CDR1 is MNHNY and CDR2 SVGAGI (reference sequence). Trimming removed 5 bases from V and 1 base from J, with 11 bases in between.

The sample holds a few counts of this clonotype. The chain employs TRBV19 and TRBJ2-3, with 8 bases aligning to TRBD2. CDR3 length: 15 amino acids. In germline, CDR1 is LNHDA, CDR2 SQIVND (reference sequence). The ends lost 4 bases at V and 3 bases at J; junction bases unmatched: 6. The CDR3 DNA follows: TGTGCCAGTAGTACCCTAGCGGGTGGGACAGATACGCAGTATTTT. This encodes CASSTLAGGTDTQYF.

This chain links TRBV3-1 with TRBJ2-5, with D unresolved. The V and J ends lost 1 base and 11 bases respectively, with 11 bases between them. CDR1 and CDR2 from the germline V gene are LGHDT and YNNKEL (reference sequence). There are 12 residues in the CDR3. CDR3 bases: TGTGCCAGCAGCCAAGCGGTTCCCGGTCAGTACTTC. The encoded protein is CASSQAVPGQYF.